This entry lists 27 T cell receptor beta chains sequenced from one sample in a study of cytomegalovirus exposure and HLA in healthy donors (dated by TCRdb to about 2017). Preparation of the library involved the immunoSEQ multiplex PCR assay. A mixture of 60 forward primers for TCR Vbeta segments and 13 reverse primers for TCR Jbeta segments was used in the multiplex PCR. TCRdb provides this immuneACCESS table in a form limited to in-frame rearrangements. Some clones are lacking; in checked studies, under half of them reflect an unresolved V gene, and why the rest are absent is not known. Counted in this sample were 130,000 or so clones; roughly 76% of them appeared once. 1.5% to 2% of the sample is held by the ten biggest clonotypes. The sample was PBMCs. These TCRs come from a female donor in good health and CMV-seronegative.

The rearrangement links TRBV10-3 to TRBJ1-1, with D tentatively TRBD1 (5 bases). Looked up from germline, CDR1 is ENHRY and CDR2 is SYGVKD. Trimming cost V 2 bases and J 2 bases, with 12 bases left between them. The CDR3 length is 15 residues. The DNA of the CDR3 is TGTGCCATCAGTGAGGCTCCCGACAGAAACACTGAAGCTTTCTTT. Translation gives CAISEAPDRNTEAFF.

This clone has a handful of counts. V usage is TRBV6-7 and J usage is TRBJ1-3; D not resolved. TRBV6-7 has ORF status, its function being uncertain. The ends were cut back, 6 bases at V and 4 bases at J, with 16 bases in the middle. The CDR3 sequence is 15 residues long. This CDR3 is CASRFERRRGNTIYF. The DNA for the CDR3 is TGTGCCAGCAGGTTCGAGAGGCGGAGAGGAAACACCATATATTTT.

The DNA of the CDR3 is TGTGCCCGGGACGGCCTCTCAGCGGGCTATGGCTACACCTTC. Its translation is CARDGLSAGYGYTF. The chain combines TRBV2 with TRBJ1-2, with D perhaps TRBD1 (5 bases). CDR3 length equals 14 residues. CDR1 is SNHLY, CDR2 FYNNEI, per germline. V gave up 11 bases and J gave up 4 bases, with 20 bases separating them.

This rearrangement joins TRBV7-2 to TRBJ1-5; D is uncertain. Per germline, CDR1 SGHTA and CDR2 FQGNSA. V was trimmed by 4 bases and J by 0 bases, leaving 10 bases between them. This CDR3 is built from 15 residues. The CDR3 region is CASSSQAVSNQPQHF. CDR3 nucleotide sequence: TGTGCCAGCAGCTCCCAAGCGGTTAGCAATCAGCCCCAGCATTTT.

J is TRBJ1-6 and V is TRBV6-5, with D uncertain. The CDR3 is 13 amino acids. CDR1 is MNHEY and CDR2 is SVGAGI in the germline V gene. Between the trimmed V and J ends, which lost 6 bases and 11 bases, there was a span of 14 bases. DNA for the CDR3: TGTGCCAGCAGCCCGGGGATGAGGGCACCCCTCCACTTT. It encodes CASSPGMRAPLHF.

The rearrangement uses TRBV10-1 and TRBJ2-1, with 8 bases identical to TRBD2. This CDR3 has 14 amino acids. CDR1 is WNHNN, CDR2 SYGVQD, per germline (reference sequence). Germline trimming cut 3 bases from V and 8 bases from J; bases unmatched to any gene: 6. The CDR3 DNA reads as TGCGCCAGCAGTGAAGCGGGAGTTGTGGATGAGCAGTTCTTC. It translates to CASSEAGVVDEQFF.

This chain connects TRBV5-1 to TRBJ2-2; D gene ambiguous. The CDR3 contains 14 residues. Between the trimmed V and J ends, which lost 3 bases and 0 bases, there was a span of 6 bases. CDR1 is SGHRS, CDR2 YFSETQ, per germline. The CDR3 here is CASSSGSNTGELFF. CDR3 in DNA: TGCGCCAGCAGCTCGGGTTCGAACACCGGGGAGCTGTTTTTT.

This chain links TRBV7-9 with TRBJ2-5; 11 bases fit TRBD2. This CDR3 comprises 17 residues. The germline V gene encodes CDR1 SEHNR and CDR2 FQNEAQ (reference sequence). The V and J ends lost 1 base and 4 bases, in that order; junction bases with no gene match: 8. CDR3 in DNA: TGTGCCAGCAGCTTAGTTGGTAGCGGGAGGGCCGCAGAGACCCAGTACTTC. Translating it yields CASSLVGSGRAAETQYF.

In its sample, this clone was seen a few times. This rearrangement joins TRBV19 to TRBJ1-1, with D uncertain. Germline V gene lookup returns CDR1 LNHDA and CDR2 SQIVND (reference sequence). The CDR3 contains 14 residues. V gave up 3 bases and J gave up 0 bases, with 8 bases separating them. CDR3 DNA sequence: TGTGCCAGTAGTATCTGGGGAGTGAACACTGAAGCTTTCTTT. This codes for CASSIWGVNTEAFF.

The chain uses TRBV6-5 and TRBJ1-2; 7 bases match TRBD1. CDR3 length: 15 amino acids. CDR1 and CDR2 (germline): MNHEY, SVGAGI. Germline trimming cut 3 bases from V and 7 bases from J; bases unmatched to any gene: 11. This chain's CDR3 is CASSYQPGQPIGYTF. DNA of the CDR3: TGTGCCAGCAGTTATCAGCCGGGACAGCCCATTGGCTACACCTTC.

CDR3: CASSHPGQGNYGYTF. For the CDR3, the DNA is TGTGCCAGCAGCCACCCGGGACAGGGGAACTATGGCTACACCTTC. The chain has TRBV16 and TRBJ1-2, with TRBD1 matching over 10 bases. Germline-derived CDR1 and CDR2 are KGHSY and FQNENV. The CDR3 runs to 15 residues. J was trimmed by 2 bases and V by 3 bases; bases with no gene match: 3.

V gene TRBV6-5 combines with J gene TRBJ2-3; D perhaps matches TRBD1 (5 bases). The CDR3 covers 15 residues. V shed 2 bases and J shed 0 bases, with 9 bases lying between them. Germline V lookup: CDR1 MNHEY, CDR2 SVGAGI. In DNA, the CDR3 is TGTGCCAGCAGTTACACAACAGGAAGCACAGATACGCAGTATTTT. It translates to CASSYTTGSTDTQYF.

The CDR3 sequence: CASSRFPGTSGGGETQYF. In DNA form, the CDR3 reads TGTGCCAGCAGCAGATTCCCCGGGACTAGCGGGGGTGGGGAGACCCAGTACTTC. The rearrangement joins TRBV7-2 to TRBJ2-5; 14 bases match TRBD2. The CDR3 is made up of 18 amino acids. Germline CDR1 and CDR2: SGHTA and FQGNSA. With V trimmed by 5 bases and J by 5 bases, 13 bases remained unmatched.

The V and J genes are TRBV6-5 and TRBJ2-3; D is perhaps TRBD2 (5 bases). In germline, CDR1 is MNHEY, CDR2 SVGAGI. Trimming left V 0 bases short and J 3 bases short, with 7 bases between. The CDR3 length is 14 residues. CDR3 sequence: CASSYSRVTDTQYF. CDR3 in DNA: TGTGCCAGCAGTTACTCGCGGGTGACAGATACGCAGTATTTT.

This chain joins TRBV27 and TRBJ2-1; TRBD2 aligns across 9 bases. CDR1 and CDR2 (germline): MNHEY, SMNVEV (reference sequence). CDR3 size: 14 residues. V lost 2 bases, J lost 7 bases, and 3 bases stayed unmatched. The chain's CDR3 is CASSLAGGPNEQFF. The CDR3 DNA reads as TGTGCCAGCAGTTTAGCGGGAGGGCCGAATGAGCAGTTCTTC.

V usage is TRBV13 and J usage is TRBJ1-1, with 7 bases identical to TRBD1. V shed 5 bases and J 4 bases; nucleotides not matched to a gene: 10. The CDR3 has 15 residues. The germline gives CDR1 PRHDT, CDR2 FYEKMQ (reference sequence). This CDR3 is CASSQRQGGLTEAFF. The CDR3 region has the DNA TGTGCCAGCAGCCAAAGACAGGGAGGCCTCACTGAAGCTTTCTTT. Variable domain in full (rest from reference TRBV13 and TRBJ1-1): AAGVIQSPRHLIKEKRETATLKCYPIPRHDTVYWYQQGPGQDPQFLISFYEKMQSDKGSIPDRFSAQQFSDYHSELNMSSLELGDSALYFCASSQRQGGLTEAFFGQGTRLTVV.

The chain has TRBV6-6 and TRBJ1-2, with 11 nucleotides matching TRBD1. Losses at the gene ends were 6 bases for V and 7 bases for J; bases not matched to a gene: 13. The CDR3 has 16 residues. Germline loops: CDR1 MNHNY, CDR2 SVGAGI (reference sequence). CDR3 loop: CASSHETDRGLSGYTF. The DNA of the CDR3 is TGTGCCAGCAGCCACGAGACGGACAGGGGGCTCTCTGGCTACACCTTC.

This clone was seen more than once but under ten times. The junction and the germline gene differ at one end; a read error may be behind it. The chain is built from TRBV7-9 and TRBJ1-2; D is unresolved. This CDR3 comprises 17 residues. CDR1 and CDR2 from the germline V gene are SEHNR and FQNEAQ (reference sequence). Written as DNA, the CDR3 is TGTTCCAGCAGCTTATTGGTCGGAGACCTACCAAACTATGGCTACACCTTC. This gives the protein CSSSLLVGDLPNYGYTF.

The chain carries TRBV6-5 and TRBJ1-1; no clear D gene. This CDR3 region has 11 residues. Germline V gene lookup returns CDR1 MNHEY and CDR2 SVGAGI. The ends were cut back, 6 bases at V and 5 bases at J, with 7 bases in the middle. DNA for the CDR3: TGTGCCAGCAGCAGTGTGACTGAAGCTTTCTTT. This sequence encodes CASSSVTEAFF.

The chain combines TRBV7-2 with TRBJ1-2, with D unclear. The CDR3 loop spans 16 amino acids. CDR1 and CDR2 from the germline V gene are SGHTA and FQGNSA. The V and J ends lost 0 bases and 1 base respectively, with 12 bases between them. For the CDR3, the DNA is TGTGCCAGCAGCTTAGCTGGTACGGGAGTTAACTATGGCTACACCTTC. Residues: CASSLAGTGVNYGYTF. The full variable domain, rest sourced from reference TRBV7-2 and TRBJ1-2, is GAGVSQSPSNKVTEKGKDVELRCDPISGHTALYWYRQSLGQGLEFLIYFQGNSAPDKSGLPSDRFSAERTGGSVSTLTIQRTQQEDSAVYLCASSLAGTGVNYGYTFGSGTRLTVV.

The rearrangement uses TRBV11-3 and TRBJ1-1, with TRBD1 as a possible D gene (6 bases). V was trimmed by 0 bases and J by 4 bases, leaving 12 bases between them. In germline, CDR1 is SGHNT, CDR2 YENEEA. This CDR3 is built from 15 residues. CDR3 sequence (DNA): TGTGCCAGCAGCTTAGAGATTGCGGGGGCCACTGAAGCTTTCTTT. Its translation is CASSLEIAGATEAFF.

J is TRBJ1-1 and V is TRBV2, with a tentative D call TRBD1 (6 bases). Deletions cut 6 bases from V and 1 base from J, with 9 bases between. The germline V gene has CDR1 SNHLY and CDR2 FYNNEI. The CDR3 has 13 residues. CDR3 sequence: CASRRQANTEAFF. The CDR3 region has the DNA TGTGCCAGCAGAAGACAGGCGAACACTGAAGCTTTCTTT.

The chain recombines TRBV6-5 with TRBJ1-4, with TRBD1 matching 8 bases. Germline CDR1 MNHEY, CDR2 SVGAGI. Trimming removed 3 bases from V and 3 bases from J; junction bases left unmatched: 3. The CDR3 sequence is 15 residues long. CDR3 sequence reads: CASSYQGAPNEKLFF. The CDR3 DNA reads TGTGCCAGCAGTTATCAGGGGGCGCCTAATGAAAAACTGTTTTTT.

The gene calls are TRBV5-1 and TRBJ2-5, with 7 bases aligning to TRBD1. Judging by the DNA end, TRBJ2-7 fits better; the J call may be wrong. Germline V gene data show CDR1 as SGHRS and CDR2 as YFSETQ. The CDR3 loop spans 14 amino acids. CDR3 nucleotide sequence: TGCGCCAGCCAGGGGGACGGATTAGGCTACGAGCAGTACTTC. This encodes CASQGDGLGYEQYF.

This chain uses TRBV2 with TRBJ2-1; 13 bases line up with TRBD2. CDR1 SNHLY and CDR2 FYNNEI come from the germline V gene. This CDR3 is built from 14 residues. V lost 8 bases, J lost 8 bases, and 6 bases stayed unmatched. For the CDR3, the DNA is TGTGCCAGCGATGGACTAGCGGGAGCTCATGAGCAGTTCTTC. It encodes CASDGLAGAHEQFF.

The V call is TRBV6-1, the J call TRBJ2-7; the match to TRBD1 covers 9 bases. The CDR3 covers 15 residues. The germline V gene encodes CDR1 MNHNS and CDR2 SASEGT. The V segment lost 1 base and the J segment 4 bases; nucleotides outside the gene matches: 5. CDR3 loop: CASSEVFGTGYEQYF. CDR3 DNA: TGTGCCAGCAGTGAAGTTTTTGGGACAGGGTACGAGCAGTACTTC.

The chain recombines TRBV6-6 with TRBJ1-3; tentatively, D is TRBD1 (6 bases). The CDR3 length is 15 residues. Germline-derived CDR1 and CDR2 are MNHNY and SVGAGI (reference sequence). The germline V and J ends were trimmed by 5 bases and 4 bases, with 15 bases remaining between them. CDR3 in amino acids: CASSPGGGVGNTIYF. The CDR3 region has the DNA TGTGCCAGCAGTCCGGGGGGGGGCGTCGGAAACACCATATATTTT.